This T cell receptor beta chain comes out of a study of CD8+CD57+ T cells in acquired aplastic anemia. Study background: The mean DNA yield obtained from sorted CD4+ and CD8+ cells came to roughly 3.4 ug.

Previously, flow cytometry had revealed CD8+CD57+ cell expansion in the patients chosen for sequencing. Each patient carried a diagnosis of severe acquired aplastic anemia. Overall study findings and caveats: Approximately 29 was the count of CD8+ CDR3 sequences that patients shared with controls. No significant difference in CD8+ Simpson's diversity was found between patients and controls.

A word on this clonotype: Its antigen is still unknown.

Genomic DNA, serving as template, underwent TCR beta VDJ and CDR3 profiling. MiXCR, run by TCRdb on the reads, gives a single entry per CDR3 protein. In the table there are hundreds of thousands of distinct CDR3 sequences, around 33% of which are singletons. The V end was cut by 10 bases, the J end by 5 bases, with 18 bases between. Germline CDR1 and CDR2: ENHRY and SYGVKD. This CDR3 is 13 amino acids long. The clonotype originates from a human donor with aplastic anemia. The chain carries TRBV10-3 and TRBJ2-7, with D tentatively TRBD1 (5 bases). Sequences were obtained from sorted CD4+, CD8+, or CD8+CD57+ T cells (not recorded which) from PBMCs. The CDR3: CASTNPGNNEQYF. The DNA of the CDR3 is TGTGCCAGCACAAATCCAGGGAACAACGAGCAGTACTTC.